These T cell receptor beta chains were read from a single sample in a study of T cells in Graves' hyperthyroidism and ophthalmopathy. TCRdb redid the calling of the multiplex PCR reads with MiXCR, one entry per CDR3 protein. The table has around 500,000 distinct CDR3 sequences, approximately 14% seen once. Sequencing input: blood. The source of these receptors is a woman under 30 with Graves' hyperthyroidism. CDR3s include the opening cysteine and the closing phenylalanine or tryptophan. A D gene is named only where the DNA matches it firmly. Some rows mark clone size as missing; the rest say once, few, many or name a class of expanded clone.

TRBJ2-7,TRBD2,14,TRBV10-3,many,TGTGCCATCAGGACGACTAGCGGGAGTTACGAGCAGTACTTC,CAIRTTSGSYEQYF
TRBJ2-3,TRBD1,17,TRBV11-2,many,TGTGCCAGCAGCCAGATTGGACAGGGGGCGAGCACAGATACGCAGTATTTT,CASSQIGQGASTDTQYF
TRBJ1-5,.,14,TRBV6-2/TRBV6-3,many,TGTGCCAGCAGTTACGCGTCGGGGAATCAGCCCCAGCATTTT,CASSYASGNQPQHF
TRBJ2-5,.,19,TRBV6-1,many,TGTGCCAGCAGTGAAGCCGGGGTAGCGGAGACCATTTTGAAAGAGACCCAGTACTTC,CASSEAGVAETILKETQYF
TRBJ2-1,.,16,TRBV3-1,many,TGTGCCAGCAGCCAGACCCAATACTCTCTTACAAATGAGCAGTTCTTC,CASSQTQYSLTNEQFF
TRBJ1-1,TRBD1,12,TRBV29-1,many,TGCAGCGCCTCCGGGACAGGGACTGAAGCTTTCTTT,CSASGTGTEAFF
TRBJ1-5,.,16,TRBV5-1,.,TGCGCCAGCAGCCCGCGGCCCCGTGGCAGCAATCAGCCCCAGCATTTT,CASSPRPRGSNQPQHF
TRBJ1-2,.,15,TRBV2,many,TGTGCCAGCAGCATACAGGGCCTCGATGGCTATGGCTACACCTTC,CASSIQGLDGYGYTF
TRBJ2-1,TRBD2,16,TRBV6-1,many,TGTGCCAGCACCCCCGGCACTAGCGGGAGGATAAATGAGCAGTTCTTC,CASTPGTSGRINEQFF
TRBJ1-1,.,16,TRBV15,many,TGTGCCACCAGCGGAGATGACAAATCTCTGTACACTGAAGCTTTCTTT,CATSGDDKSLYTEAFF
TRBJ1-5,.,14,TRBV6-2/TRBV6-3,.,TGTGCCAGCAGCCCCGGAGGGAGCCATCAGCCCCAGCATTTT,CASSPGGSHQPQHF
TRBJ2-7,.,10,TRBV6-5,many,TGTGCCAGCAGTTGCGACGAGCAGTACTTC,CASSCDEQYF
TRBJ1-2,TRBD1,13,TRBV30,.,TGTGCCTGCCACGGGACAGGGCTGGACGGCTACACCTTC,CACHGTGLDGYTF
TRBJ2-2,TRBD2,16,TRBV20-1,many,TGCAGTGCTAGAGATCTAGCGGGAGGCCGATACGGGGAGCTGTTTTTT,CSARDLAGGRYGELFF
TRBJ1-1,TRBD1,21,TRBV28,many,TGTGCCAGCAGAGAACCGGGACAGGGGGCGCAGAGGGGGGCACCGAACACTGAAGCTTTCTTT,CASREPGQGAQRGAPNTEAFF
TRBJ1-1,TRBD1,16,TRBV7-3,.,TGTGCCAGCAGCCGGACAGGGGCCTCGATGAACACTGAAGCTTTCTTT,CASSRTGASMNTEAFF
TRBJ2-2,.,16,TRBV24-1,many,TGTGCCACCAGTGACCTGACTATCCCGAACACCGGGGAGCTGTTTTTT,CATSDLTIPNTGELFF
TRBJ1-5,TRBD1,16,TRBV27,.,TGTGCCAGCAGTCCGGGGGACAGGGGAGTTCGGCAGCCCCAGCATTTT,CASSPGDRGVRQPQHF
TRBJ1-1,.,15,TRBV12-3/TRBV12-4,.,TGCGCCAGCAGCCAAGTGGGACCACTCGACACTGAAGCTTTCTTT,CASSQVGPLDTEAFF
TRBJ2-3,TRBD2,18,TRBV5-1,.,TGCGCCAGCAGCTTCCCGCGGGGACTAGCGGGAGAAGTGAATACGCAGTATTTT,CASSFPRGLAGEVNTQYF
TRBJ1-6,.,16,TRBV10-3,.,TGTGCCATCAGTCCCGGACAGAGCTCCTATAATTCACCCCTCCACTTT,CAISPGQSSYNSPLHF
TRBJ2-3,TRBD2,15,TRBV9,few,TGTGCCAGCAGCGGGAGAGCGGGAGGCACAGATACGCAGTATTTT,CASSGRAGGTDTQYF
TRBJ2-2,TRBD2,18,TRBV12-3/TRBV12-4,many,TGTGCCAGCAGTTTAGTTAGCGGGAGGACCCTTGACACCGGGGAGCTGTTTTTT,CASSLVSGRTLDTGELFF
TRBJ2-1,TRBD2,12,TRBV12-3/TRBV12-4,.,TGTGCCAGCAGCGCTAGCGGGAGGGAGCAGTTCTTC,CASSASGREQFF
TRBJ2-7,.,16,TRBV7-9,few,TGTGCCAGCAGCTCCTCGGCGGGGCAGGGCACCTACGAGCAGTACTTC,CASSSSAGQGTYEQYF
TRBJ2-1,TRBD2,16,TRBV7-3,many,TGTGCCAGCAGCTTAACAGGGACTAGCGGGAGAGTTGAGCAGTTCTTC,CASSLTGTSGRVEQFF
TRBJ1-1,TRBD1,14,TRBV6-2/TRBV6-3,many,TGTGCCAGCAGCCCAGACAGGGCTAACACTGAAGCTTTCTTT,CASSPDRANTEAFF
TRBJ2-5,.,14,TRBV20-1,many,TGCAGTGCTAGATCCCAGGGGCCGCAAGAGACCCAGTACTTC,CSARSQGPQETQYF
TRBJ2-7,.,15,TRBV7-9,many,TGTGCCAGCAGCTTAGCGCCGGGATCGGTGAACGAGCAGTACTTC,CASSLAPGSVNEQYF
TRBJ1-5,TRBD1,15,TRBV12-3/TRBV12-4,.,TGTGCCAGCAACTTCTCCAGGGGGCGGAATCAGCCCCAGCATTTT,CASNFSRGRNQPQHF
TRBJ2-7,.,16,TRBV12-3/TRBV12-4,few,TGTGCCAGCAGCTCTCAGGGGGAGGGCCTAGGCTACGAGCAGTACTTC,CASSSQGEGLGYEQYF
TRBJ1-4,TRBD1,14,TRBV12-3/TRBV12-4,many,TGTGCCAGCAGTTCAGACAGGGGGCGCGAAAAACTGTTTTTT,CASSSDRGREKLFF
TRBJ1-2,TRBD1,14,TRBV7-8,.,TGTGCCAGCAGCTCGGAGGACAGGCGTCGGGGCTACACCTTC,CASSSEDRRRGYTF
TRBJ2-6,.,17,TRBV5-1,.,TGCGCCAGCAGCCCGCGGGACTTAGGCACTGGGGCCAACGTCCTGACTTTC,CASSPRDLGTGANVLTF
TRBJ1-2,TRBD1,16,TRBV5-1,many,TGCGCCAGCAGGACGGGACAGAGCGAAACTAACTATGGCTACACCTTC,CASRTGQSETNYGYTF
TRBJ2-3,.,11,TRBV4-2,.,TGTGCCAGCAGCCAAGGCGGAATGAAGTATTTT,CASSQGGMKYF
TRBJ2-3,.,12,TRBV7-3,.,TGTGCCAGCAGCATGACAGCAGATACGCAGTATTTT,CASSMTADTQYF
TRBJ1-5,.,13,TRBV12-3/TRBV12-4,.,TGTGCCAGCAGTTTACTTCGGGAGCAGCCCCAGCATTTT,CASSLLREQPQHF
TRBJ1-4,.,12,TRBV3-1,many,TGTGCCAGCAATAGGGGAAACGAAAAACTGTTTTTT,CASNRGNEKLFF
TRBJ2-1,TRBD2,17,TRBV7-2,many,TGTGCCAGCAGCTTAGCCCGGATAGCGGGGGCCTACAATGAGCAGTTCTTC,CASSLARIAGAYNEQFF
TRBJ1-1,.,15,TRBV7-9,many,TGTGCCAGCAGCCAATCACAGGGCGCGAGGACTGAAGCTTTCTTT,CASSQSQGARTEAFF
TRBJ2-1,.,11,TRBV6-1,.,TGTGCCAGCAGTGGCGACAATGGGCAGTTCTTC,CASSGDNGQFF
TRBJ1-2,.,14,TRBV19,many,TGTGCCAGTAGCCTGACGTGGGCTAACTATGGCTACACCTTC,CASSLTWANYGYTF
TRBJ2-2,TRBD2,16,TRBV27,few,TGTGCCAGCAGTTTGGGATACGGGAGGGACACCGGGAAGCTGTTTTTT,CASSLGYGRDTGKLFF